The sequence of this T cell receptor (beta chain) was determined in a study of blood T cell repertoires in COVID-19. The CDR3 loop spans 15 amino acids. CDR1 and CDR2 (germline): GTSNPN, SVGIG (reference sequence). The V segment lost 0 bases and the J segment 1 base; nucleotides outside the gene matches: 4. Only in-frame clones appear in the TCRdb table, and some are missing; sequencing was by immunoSEQ multiplex PCR. Counted here are approximately 160,000 clones, approximately 80% occurring once; the ten biggest clones make up under 13%. The chain carries TRBV30 and TRBJ1-1; 8 bases map to TRBD1. Sequenced: peripheral blood. The receptor's source is a human donor in a cohort sampled during active COVID-19. In DNA, the CDR3 is TGTGCCTGGAGTGTTCCCGACAGGGGGAACACTGAAGCTTTCTTT. Translated, it gives CAWSVPDRGNTEAFF.